This T cell receptor beta chain derives from a study of blood T cell repertoires in COVID-19. Study background: Sites in the United States, Italy and Spain provided acute and convalescent COVID-19 samples. In each case, the material was cDNA or gDNA derived from T cells, B-cell-depleted T cells, or PBMCs.

Trimming stripped 1 base from V and 0 bases from J, with 10 bases between. The CDR3 extends over 16 amino acids. CDR1 KGHSH and CDR2 LQKENI come from the germline V gene. How the authors handled the data: Nucleated cell number was recorded as an estimate derived from reference gene primer amplification. Sequencing used immunoSEQ multiplex PCR; TCRdb keeps in-frame clones, though not all of them. The DNA gave D and trimming, while V, J and clone size come from that table. The sample shows about 240,000 clones, about 90% of them seen only once. The sample comprised peripheral blood. The chain is built from TRBV18 and TRBJ2-1, with D perhaps matching TRBD2 (5 bases). This clonotype was obtained from a man in his 60s with acute or convalescent COVID-19. In DNA form, the CDR3 reads TGTGCCAGCTCACCACTAGCGCCCAGCTCCTACAATGAGCAGTTCTTC. Protein sequence: CASSPLAPSSYNEQFF.